This TCR beta chain originates from a study of blood T cell repertoires in COVID-19. Study details: Sample material is recorded as cDNA or gDNA derived from T cells, B-cell-depleted T cells, or PBMCs.

In the original analysis: The assay estimated nucleated cells by amplifying reference gene primers. Clones were sequenced by immunoSEQ multiplex PCR, and TCRdb holds only the in-frame ones, with some missing. The V and J calls and clone size come from that table; D and trimming were worked out from the DNA. The sample contains about 48,000 clones, approximately 80% of which appear only once. CDR1 and CDR2 (germline): SGDLS, YYNGEE. V shed 2 bases, J shed 7 bases, and the junction held 13 bases outside the gene matches. The CDR3 has 17 residues. The chain uses TRBV9 and TRBJ2-1; 9 bases map to TRBD2. The receptor comes from a human donor with active or convalescent COVID-19. The donor label of this sample is uncertain. What was sequenced was peripheral blood. CDR3 sequence reads: CASSVSLSGSGWNEQFF. The CDR3 bases are TGTGCCAGCAGCGTCTCTCTTAGCGGGAGTGGTTGGAATGAGCAGTTCTTC. Together with reference TRBV9 and TRBJ2-1, the CDR3 gives the full variable domain: DSGVTQTPKHLITATGQRVTLRCSPRSGDLSVYWYQQSLDQGLQFLIQYYNGEERAKGNILERFSAQQFPDLHSELNLSSLELGDSALYFCASSVSLSGSGWNEQFFGPGTRLTVL.